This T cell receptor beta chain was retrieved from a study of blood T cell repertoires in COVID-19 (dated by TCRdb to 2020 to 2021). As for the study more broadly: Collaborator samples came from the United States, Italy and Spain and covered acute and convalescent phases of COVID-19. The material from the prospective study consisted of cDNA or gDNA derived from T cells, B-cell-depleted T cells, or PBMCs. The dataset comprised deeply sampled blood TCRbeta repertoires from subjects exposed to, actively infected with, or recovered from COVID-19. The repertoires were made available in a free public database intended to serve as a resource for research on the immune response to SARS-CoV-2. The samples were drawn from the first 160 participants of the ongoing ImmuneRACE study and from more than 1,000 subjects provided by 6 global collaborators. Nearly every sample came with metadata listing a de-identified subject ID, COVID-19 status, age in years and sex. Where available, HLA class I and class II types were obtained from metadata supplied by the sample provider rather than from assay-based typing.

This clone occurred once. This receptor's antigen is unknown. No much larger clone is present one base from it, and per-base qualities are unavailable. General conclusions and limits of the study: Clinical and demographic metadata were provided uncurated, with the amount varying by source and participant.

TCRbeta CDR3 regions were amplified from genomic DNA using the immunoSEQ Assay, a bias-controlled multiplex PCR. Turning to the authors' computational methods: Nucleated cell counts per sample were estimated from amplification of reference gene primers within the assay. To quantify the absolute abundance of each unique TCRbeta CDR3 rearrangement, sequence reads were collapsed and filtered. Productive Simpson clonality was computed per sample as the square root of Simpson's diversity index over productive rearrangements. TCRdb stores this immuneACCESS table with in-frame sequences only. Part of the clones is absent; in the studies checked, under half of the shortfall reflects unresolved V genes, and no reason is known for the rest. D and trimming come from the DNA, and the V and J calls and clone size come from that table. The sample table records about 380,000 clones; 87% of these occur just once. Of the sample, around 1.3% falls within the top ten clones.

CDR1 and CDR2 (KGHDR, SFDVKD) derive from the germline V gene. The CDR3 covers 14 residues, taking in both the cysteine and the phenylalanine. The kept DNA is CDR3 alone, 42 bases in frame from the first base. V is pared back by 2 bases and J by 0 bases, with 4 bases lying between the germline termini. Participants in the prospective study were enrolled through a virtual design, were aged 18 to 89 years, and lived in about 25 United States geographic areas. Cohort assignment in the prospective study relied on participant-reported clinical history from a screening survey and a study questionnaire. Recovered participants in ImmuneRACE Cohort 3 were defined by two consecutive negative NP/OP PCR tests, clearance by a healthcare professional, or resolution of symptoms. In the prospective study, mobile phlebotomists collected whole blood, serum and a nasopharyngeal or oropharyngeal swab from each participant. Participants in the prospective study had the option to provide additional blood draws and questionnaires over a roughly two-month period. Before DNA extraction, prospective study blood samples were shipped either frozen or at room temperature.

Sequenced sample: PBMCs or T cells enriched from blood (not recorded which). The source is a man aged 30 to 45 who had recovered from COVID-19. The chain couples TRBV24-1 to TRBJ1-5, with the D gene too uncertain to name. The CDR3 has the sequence CATSDSYSNQPQHF. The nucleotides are TGTGCCACCAGTGATTCTTATAGCAATCAGCCCCAGCATTTT.